The clone carrying this T cell receptor (beta chain) was detected once. Clones were sequenced by immunoSEQ multiplex PCR, and TCRdb holds only the in-frame ones, with some missing. Among 200,000 to 250,000 clones listed, approximately 84% were seen once. The sample belongs to a study of blood T cell repertoires in COVID-19. Study summary: Spain, Italy and the United States supplied samples that represented acute and convalescent COVID-19. Nucleic acid was either cDNA or gDNA, and it came from T cells, B-cell-depleted T cells, or PBMCs.

CDR3 length equals 16 residues. Per germline, CDR1 LGHDT and CDR2 YNNKEL (reference sequence). V lost 0 bases and J lost 0, with 11 bases in between. This chain links TRBV3-1 (or the pseudogene TRBV3-2) with TRBJ1-1, with D possibly matching TRBD1 (5 bases). The sample taken for sequencing was peripheral blood. The TCR was taken from a middle-aged man with COVID-19, enrolled during active disease. CDR3 loop: CASSQDWGSMNTEAFF. Here the CDR3 DNA reads TGTGCCAGCAGCCAAGATTGGGGCAGTATGAACACTGAAGCTTTCTTT.